A selection of T cell receptor beta chains follows, all from one sample in a study of blood T cell repertoires in COVID-19. TCRdb's table, derived via immunoSEQ multiplex PCR, lists solely in-frame clones and lacks some. The sample lists about 200,000 clones; roughly 90% were seen once. The sequenced sample was peripheral blood. These receptors all come from a man between 18 and 35 years old with active or convalescent COVID-19. The CDR3 runs from the conserved cysteine through the conserved F or W. The order of the fields is clone size, V gene, J gene, D gene, CDR3 protein, CDR3 DNA. The D gene is left open where the match is weak. Where a row states a size, it is once, few, many or the class of an expanded clone; other rows omit it.

clone size: .
V gene: TRBV15
J gene: TRBJ1-6
D gene: TRBD1
CDR3 protein: CATSRRQGGNSPLHF
CDR3 DNA: TGTGCCACCAGCCGCAGACAGGGGGGAAATTCACCCCTCCACTTT

clone size: .
V gene: TRBV15
J gene: TRBJ2-7
D gene: .
CDR3 protein: CATSSDQRAISYEQYF
CDR3 DNA: TGTGCCACCAGCAGCGACCAGCGGGCTATCTCCTACGAGCAGTACTTC

clone size: few
V gene: TRBV6-6
J gene: TRBJ1-1
D gene: .
CDR3 protein: CASSPGGANTEAFF
CDR3 DNA: TGTGCCAGCAGTCCCGGTGGGGCGAACACTGAAGCTTTCTTT

clone size: many
V gene: TRBV27
J gene: TRBJ2-3
D gene: .
CDR3 protein: CASSPQGYFTDTQYF
CDR3 DNA: TGTGCCAGCAGTCCACAGGGATACTTCACAGATACGCAGTATTTT

clone size: .
V gene: TRBV7-2
J gene: TRBJ2-3
D gene: TRBD2
CDR3 protein: CASSHSAAGVKADTQYF
CDR3 DNA: TGTGCCAGCAGCCACAGCGCCGCGGGGGTCAAAGCGGATACGCAGTATTTT

clone size: .
V gene: TRBV18
J gene: TRBJ1-6
D gene: TRBD1
CDR3 protein: CASSPPGQDNSPLHF
CDR3 DNA: TGTGCCAGCTCACCCCCGGGACAGGATAATTCACCCCTCCACTTT

clone size: .
V gene: TRBV7-2
J gene: TRBJ1-5
D gene: TRBD1
CDR3 protein: CASSSTGGGQPQHF
CDR3 DNA: TGTGCCAGCAGTTCCACAGGGGGGGGACAGCCCCAGCATTTT

clone size: few
V gene: TRBV4-2
J gene: TRBJ2-7
D gene: TRBD2
CDR3 protein: CASSQDPARSSGSSYEQYF
CDR3 DNA: TGTGCCAGCAGCCAAGACCCGGCGAGGTCTAGCGGGAGCTCCTACGAGCAGTACTTC

clone size: .
V gene: TRBV25-1
J gene: TRBJ2-7
D gene: .
CDR3 protein: CASRHGGTYEQYF
CDR3 DNA: TGTGCCAGCAGGCATGGGGGGACCTACGAGCAGTACTTC

clone size: .
V gene: TRBV5-1
J gene: TRBJ2-3
D gene: TRBD2
CDR3 protein: CASSRGTSGGTDTQYF
CDR3 DNA: TGCGCCAGCAGCCGGGGGACTAGCGGGGGCACAGATACGCAGTATTTT

clone size: .
V gene: TRBV19
J gene: TRBJ1-1
D gene: TRBD1
CDR3 protein: CASSRDSLIEAFF
CDR3 DNA: TGTGCCAGTAGTAGGGACAGTTTAATTGAAGCTTTCTTT

clone size: .
V gene: TRBV30
J gene: TRBJ2-1
D gene: .
CDR3 protein: CAWKRGDSYNEQFF
CDR3 DNA: TGTGCCTGGAAAAGGGGGGACAGCTACAATGAGCAGTTCTTC

clone size: .
V gene: TRBV27
J gene: TRBJ2-7
D gene: .
CDR3 protein: CASSWQGTSYEQYF
CDR3 DNA: TGTGCCAGCAGTTGGCAGGGAACCTCCTACGAGCAGTACTTC

clone size: .
V gene: TRBV11-2
J gene: TRBJ2-5
D gene: TRBD2
CDR3 protein: CASSLDAGGPETQYF
CDR3 DNA: TGTGCCAGCAGCTTAGATGCGGGGGGACCAGAGACCCAGTACTTC

clone size: .
V gene: TRBV5-1
J gene: TRBJ2-6
D gene: .
CDR3 protein: CASRDSGFGANVLTF
CDR3 DNA: TGCGCCAGCAGGGACTCCGGGTTTGGGGCCAACGTCCTGACTTTC

clone size: .
V gene: TRBV19
J gene: TRBJ1-1
D gene: .
CDR3 protein: CASSIGGRRGGTEAFF
CDR3 DNA: TGTGCCAGTAGTATTGGGGGGAGAAGGGGCGGCACTGAAGCTTTCTTT

clone size: .
V gene: TRBV19
J gene: TRBJ1-1
D gene: TRBD1
CDR3 protein: CASSMGPRDRNTEAFF
CDR3 DNA: TGTGCCAGTAGTATGGGGCCCCGGGACAGGAACACTGAAGCTTTCTTT

clone size: .
V gene: TRBV11-2
J gene: TRBJ1-4
D gene: TRBD1
CDR3 protein: CASSLTTGGAIEKLFF
CDR3 DNA: TGTGCCAGCAGCCTAACCACAGGGGGCGCGATTGAAAAACTGTTTTTT

clone size: .
V gene: TRBV7-9
J gene: TRBJ2-3
D gene: TRBD1
CDR3 protein: CASSRDRGRITTQYF
CDR3 DNA: TGTGCCAGCAGCCGGGACAGGGGGCGGATCACTACGCAGTATTTT

clone size: .
V gene: TRBV2
J gene: TRBJ2-1
D gene: .
CDR3 protein: CASSEAARDIYNEQFF
CDR3 DNA: TGTGCCAGCAGTGAAGCTGCCAGGGACATATACAATGAGCAGTTCTTC

clone size: .
V gene: TRBV30
J gene: TRBJ2-3
D gene: TRBD2
CDR3 protein: CAWSDGSAGVADTQYF
CDR3 DNA: TGTGCCTGGAGTGACGGATCAGCGGGAGTGGCTGATACGCAGTATTTT

clone size: .
V gene: TRBV19
J gene: TRBJ2-5
D gene: TRBD1
CDR3 protein: CASSSTGGLQETQYF
CDR3 DNA: TGTGCCAGTAGTTCGACAGGGGGTTTACAAGAGACCCAGTACTTC

clone size: .
V gene: TRBV19
J gene: TRBJ2-7
D gene: .
CDR3 protein: CASSTGTSSYEQYF
CDR3 DNA: TGTGCCAGTAGTACCGGGACAAGCTCCTACGAGCAGTACTTC

clone size: .
V gene: TRBV4-3
J gene: TRBJ2-7
D gene: .
CDR3 protein: CASSQDLGTYEQYF
CDR3 DNA: TGCGCCAGCAGCCAAGACCTAGGAACCTACGAGCAGTACTTC

clone size: .
V gene: TRBV20-1
J gene: TRBJ1-2
D gene: .
CDR3 protein: CSASPGDRYGYTF
CDR3 DNA: TGCAGTGCTAGTCCAGGGGATCGGTATGGCTACACCTTC

clone size: .
V gene: TRBV30
J gene: TRBJ1-1
D gene: .
CDR3 protein: CAWSPGFRAEAFF
CDR3 DNA: TGTGCCTGGAGTCCAGGGTTTCGCGCTGAAGCTTTCTTT

clone size: .
V gene: TRBV5-4
J gene: TRBJ1-5
D gene: TRBD1
CDR3 protein: CASSEGTANQPQHF
CDR3 DNA: TGTGCCAGCAGCGAGGGGACAGCCAATCAGCCCCAGCATTTT

clone size: .
V gene: TRBV7-2
J gene: TRBJ2-3
D gene: TRBD2
CDR3 protein: CASSLVLAGGVGADTQYF
CDR3 DNA: TGTGCCAGCAGCTTAGTGCTAGCGGGAGGCGTAGGGGCAGATACGCAGTATTTT

clone size: .
V gene: TRBV6-5
J gene: TRBJ1-6
D gene: .
CDR3 protein: CASSYYQEANSPLHF
CDR3 DNA: TGTGCCAGCAGTTACTATCAAGAGGCCAATTCACCCCTCCACTTT

clone size: .
V gene: TRBV9
J gene: TRBJ1-5
D gene: .
CDR3 protein: CASSPGQNNQPQHF
CDR3 DNA: TGTGCCAGCAGCCCAGGACAGAACAATCAGCCCCAGCATTTT

clone size: once
V gene: TRBV11-2
J gene: TRBJ2-5
D gene: TRBD2
CDR3 protein: CASSLDGTSGTGETQYF
CDR3 DNA: TGTGCCAGCAGCTTAGATGGGACTAGCGGGACCGGGGAGACCCAGTACTTC

clone size: .
V gene: TRBV7-3
J gene: TRBJ2-7
D gene: TRBD2
CDR3 protein: CASSLRPAGGSYEQYF
CDR3 DNA: TGTGCCAGCAGCTTAAGGCCCGCGGGGGGATCCTACGAGCAGTACTTC

clone size: .
V gene: TRBV11-2
J gene: TRBJ2-3
D gene: .
CDR3 protein: CASSLALRSTDTQYF
CDR3 DNA: TGTGCCAGCAGCTTAGCCTTGCGGAGCACAGATACGCAGTATTTT

clone size: .
V gene: TRBV6-1
J gene: TRBJ1-5
D gene: .
CDR3 protein: CASSDSIRTVRGWQPQHF
CDR3 DNA: TGTGCCAGCAGTGATAGTATAAGAACAGTTAGGGGTTGGCAGCCCCAGCATTTT

clone size: .
V gene: TRBV6-5
J gene: TRBJ1-6
D gene: TRBD1
CDR3 protein: CASSTTGTGDSPLHF
CDR3 DNA: TGTGCCAGCAGTACAACCGGGACAGGGGATTCACCCCTCCACTTT

clone size: .
V gene: TRBV18
J gene: TRBJ1-1
D gene: TRBD1
CDR3 protein: CASSPSRGMNTEAFF
CDR3 DNA: TGTGCCAGCTCACCCTCCAGGGGGATGAACACTGAAGCTTTCTTT

clone size: once
V gene: TRBV9
J gene: TRBJ1-2
D gene: TRBD1
CDR3 protein: CASSDGGQGARHGYTF
CDR3 DNA: TGTGCCAGCAGCGACGGGGGACAGGGGGCACGACATGGCTACACCTTC

clone size: .
V gene: TRBV27
J gene: TRBJ2-1
D gene: TRBD2
CDR3 protein: CASSLLGGSDGNEQFF
CDR3 DNA: TGTGCCAGCAGTTTATTGGGCGGGAGTGATGGCAATGAGCAGTTCTTC

clone size: .
V gene: TRBV5-6
J gene: TRBJ1-2
D gene: .
CDR3 protein: CASSLGLGSYGYTF
CDR3 DNA: TGTGCCAGCAGCTTGGGGCTTGGGAGCTATGGCTACACCTTC

clone size: .
V gene: TRBV15
J gene: TRBJ1-3
D gene: .
CDR3 protein: CATSRDQAGTSGNTIYF
CDR3 DNA: TGTGCCACCAGCAGAGATCAGGCCGGCACCTCTGGAAACACCATATATTTT

clone size: .
V gene: TRBV24-1
J gene: TRBJ1-2
D gene: TRBD1
CDR3 protein: CATSPGTGLPPYGYTF
CDR3 DNA: TGTGCCACCAGCCCCGGGACAGGCCTGCCCCCTTATGGCTACACCTTC

clone size: once
V gene: TRBV5-4
J gene: TRBJ2-6
D gene: TRBD2
CDR3 protein: CASSGKWASGSSGANVLTF
CDR3 DNA: TGTGCCAGCAGCGGGAAGTGGGCCAGCGGGAGCTCTGGGGCCAACGTCCTGACTTTC

clone size: .
V gene: TRBV30
J gene: TRBJ1-2
D gene: .
CDR3 protein: CAWKVAVSYGYTF
CDR3 DNA: TGTGCCTGGAAGGTAGCCGTCAGCTATGGCTACACCTTC

clone size: once
V gene: TRBV30
J gene: TRBJ1-1
D gene: .
CDR3 protein: CAWSGISGNTEAFF
CDR3 DNA: TGTGCCTGGAGTGGAATATCCGGGAACACTGAAGCTTTCTTT

clone size: once
V gene: TRBV29-1
J gene: TRBJ1-2
D gene: .
CDR3 protein: CSVEDPGTGGYGYTF
CDR3 DNA: TGCAGCGTTGAAGACCCAGGGACTGGCGGCTATGGCTACACCTTC

clone size: .
V gene: TRBV7-2
J gene: TRBJ2-3
D gene: .
CDR3 protein: CASSPSRNTDTQYF
CDR3 DNA: TGTGCCAGCAGCCCCTCCAGGAACACAGATACGCAGTATTTT

clone size: .
V gene: TRBV7-9
J gene: TRBJ2-5
D gene: .
CDR3 protein: CASSSQYYEKETQYF
CDR3 DNA: TGTGCCAGCAGCTCTCAGTACTACGAAAAAGAGACCCAGTACTTC

clone size: .
V gene: TRBV29-1
J gene: TRBJ2-1
D gene: .
CDR3 protein: CSVDLYDNSQFF
CDR3 DNA: TGCAGCGTTGACCTTTACGATAACTCGCAGTTCTTC

clone size: .
V gene: TRBV7-2
J gene: TRBJ1-1
D gene: TRBD1
CDR3 protein: CASSLNRGSEAFF
CDR3 DNA: TGTGCCAGCAGCTTGAACAGGGGGTCTGAAGCTTTCTTT

clone size: .
V gene: TRBV21-1
J gene: TRBJ2-5
D gene: .
CDR3 protein: CASSNQPPRGRFGETQYF
CDR3 DNA: TGTGCCAGCAGCAATCAACCCCCCAGGGGAAGATTTGGGGAGACCCAGTACTTC

clone size: .
V gene: TRBV27
J gene: TRBJ2-5
D gene: .
CDR3 protein: CASSSTSGEETQYF
CDR3 DNA: TGTGCCAGCAGTTCAACTAGTGGTGAAGAGACCCAGTACTTC

clone size: .
V gene: TRBV11-2
J gene: TRBJ1-5
D gene: .
CDR3 protein: CASSLAGKQPQHF
CDR3 DNA: TGTGCCAGCAGCTTAGCAGGGAAGCAGCCCCAGCATTTT

clone size: .
V gene: TRBV9
J gene: TRBJ2-1
D gene: TRBD2
CDR3 protein: CASSPAGGALDEQFF
CDR3 DNA: TGTGCCAGCAGCCCTGCGGGGGGAGCTCTTGATGAGCAGTTCTTC

clone size: .
V gene: TRBV28
J gene: TRBJ1-4
D gene: .
CDR3 protein: CASSSKGGGGEKLFF
CDR3 DNA: TGTGCCAGCAGTTCCAAGGGAGGCGGTGGTGAAAAACTGTTTTTT

clone size: many
V gene: TRBV29-1
J gene: TRBJ2-1
D gene: .
CDR3 protein: CSVDLVPNEQFF
CDR3 DNA: TGCAGCGTTGATCTAGTACCCAATGAGCAGTTCTTC

clone size: .
V gene: TRBV5-5
J gene: TRBJ2-3
D gene: .
CDR3 protein: CASSLDWLDSDTQYF
CDR3 DNA: TGTGCCAGCAGCCTGGATTGGCTAGATTCAGATACGCAGTATTTT